Included here is one TCR beta chain sequence, with context. The data derive from a study of T cell changes during pregnancy in multiple sclerosis. The V end was cut by 3 bases, the J end by 1 base, with 15 bases between. CDR3 length: 16 amino acids. Per germline, CDR1 LNHDA and CDR2 SQIVND (reference sequence). TCRdb's copy holds only in-frame clones and misses some; the assay was immunoSEQ multiplex PCR. The sample shows tens of thousands of clones, about 91% of them seen only once. This TCR was recovered from a female donor with multiple sclerosis, enrolled in a pregnancy study. The input for sequencing was peripheral blood, taken before pregnancy. This chain connects TRBV19 to TRBJ1-1; possibly TRBD1 for D (5 bases). The chain's CDR3 is CASSILGGIPNTEAFF. DNA for the CDR3: TGTGCCAGTAGTATCTTGGGGGGGATACCGAACACTGAAGCTTTCTTT.